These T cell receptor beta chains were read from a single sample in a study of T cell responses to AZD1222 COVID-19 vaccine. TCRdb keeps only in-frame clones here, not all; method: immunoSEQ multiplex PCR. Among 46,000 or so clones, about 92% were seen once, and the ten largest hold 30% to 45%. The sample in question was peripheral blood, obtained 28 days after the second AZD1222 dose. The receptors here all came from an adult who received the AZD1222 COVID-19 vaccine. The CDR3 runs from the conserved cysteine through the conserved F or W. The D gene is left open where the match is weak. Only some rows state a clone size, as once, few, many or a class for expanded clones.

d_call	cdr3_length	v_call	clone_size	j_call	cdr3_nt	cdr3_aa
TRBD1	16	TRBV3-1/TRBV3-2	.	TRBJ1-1	TGTGCCAGCAGCCCTGGACAGGGGGCATTTGTCACTGAAGCTTTCTTT	CASSPGQGAFVTEAFF
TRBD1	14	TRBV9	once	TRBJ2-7	TGTGCCAGCAGCACCCGGACAGGGCTGGACGAGCAGTACTTC	CASSTRTGLDEQYF
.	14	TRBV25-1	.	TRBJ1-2	TGTGCCAGCAAACCGGCGGGGGAGGGTTATGGCTACACCTTC	CASKPAGEGYGYTF
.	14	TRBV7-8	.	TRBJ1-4	TGTGCCAGCAGCTTAGCAAGGAATGGCGAAAAACTGTTTTTT	CASSLARNGEKLFF
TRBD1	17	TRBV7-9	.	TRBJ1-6	TGTGCCAGCAGCCCGAACGGGACAGGGCCCCTCCGGTCACCCCTCCACTTT	CASSPNGTGPLRSPLHF
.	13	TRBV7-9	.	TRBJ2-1	TGTGCCAGCAGCTCGGAGAATATCTATGAGCAGTTCTTC	CASSSENIYEQFF
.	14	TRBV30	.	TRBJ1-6	TGTGCCTGGAGTGAATGGGCGGATGGTTCACCCCTCCACTTT	CAWSEWADGSPLHF
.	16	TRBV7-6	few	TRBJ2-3	TGTGCCAGCAGCTTAGTGGCGGCTGCTAGCACAGATACGCAGTATTTT	CASSLVAAASTDTQYF
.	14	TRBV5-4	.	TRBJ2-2	TGTGCCAGCAGCGCCCCGACTGGGCGCGGGGAGCTGTTTTTT	CASSAPTGRGELFF
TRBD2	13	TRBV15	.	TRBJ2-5	TGTGCCACCACCGTAGCGGGGAGAGAGACCCAGTACTTC	CATTVAGRETQYF
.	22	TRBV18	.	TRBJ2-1	TGTGCCAGCTCACCACCCTCGGGCAGGGCGTCCATATCATCTAGCTCCTACAATGAGCAGTTCTTC	CASSPPSGRASISSSSYNEQFF
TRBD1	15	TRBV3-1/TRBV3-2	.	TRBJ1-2	TGTGCCAGCAGCCAAGGGGGAACAGGGGACTATGGCTACACCTTC	CASSQGGTGDYGYTF
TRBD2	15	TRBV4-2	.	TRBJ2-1	TGTGCCAGCAGCCCTAGCGGGGGGGCTGGCAATGAGCAGTTCTTC	CASSPSGGAGNEQFF
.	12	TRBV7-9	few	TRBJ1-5	TGTGCCAGCAGCCCCAACGAACTGGCCCAGCATTTT	CASSPNELAQHF
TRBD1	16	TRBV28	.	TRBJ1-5	TGTGCCAGCAGCACCCCCGGGACAGGGCAAGGACAGCCCCAGCATTTT	CASSTPGTGQGQPQHF
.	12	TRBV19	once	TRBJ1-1	TGTGCCAGTAGTATTAGGGACACTGAAGCTTTCTTT	CASSIRDTEAFF
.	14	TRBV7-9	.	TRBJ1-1	TGTGCCAGCAGCTTAGTCGCGGAGAACACTGAAGCTTTCTTT	CASSLVAENTEAFF
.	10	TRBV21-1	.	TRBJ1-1	TGTGACTTCAGAAGGGGGCTGACTTTCTTT	CDFRRGLTFF
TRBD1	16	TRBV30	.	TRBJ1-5	TGTGCCTGGAGTGTACGCAGGGGACAGGGGAGGGGGCCCCAGCATTTT	CAWSVRRGQGRGPQHF
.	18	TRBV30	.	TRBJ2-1	TGTGCCTGGAGTGTACGAGCAGGGGCGAGGGGAGCGGGAAATGAGCAGTTCTTC	CAWSVRAGARGAGNEQFF
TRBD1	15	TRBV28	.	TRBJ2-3	TGTGCCAGCAGCTCCGGGACAGGATACACAGATACGCAGTATTTT	CASSSGTGYTDTQYF
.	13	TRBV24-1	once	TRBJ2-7	TGTGCCACCAGTGATTTAGGGGGCTACGAGCAGTACTTC	CATSDLGGYEQYF
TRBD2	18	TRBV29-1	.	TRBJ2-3	TGCAGCGTTGGAAAGACTAGCGGGGGATACTCTAGCACAGATACGCAGTATTTT	CSVGKTSGGYSSTDTQYF
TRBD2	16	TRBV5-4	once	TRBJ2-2	TGTGCCAGCAGCCTGTTAGCGGGGTCCGACACCGGGGAGCTGTTTTTT	CASSLLAGSDTGELFF
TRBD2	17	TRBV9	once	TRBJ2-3	TGTGCCAGCAGTGCCCTCGGGGGGTTGACTAGCACAGATACGCAGTATTTT	CASSALGGLTSTDTQYF
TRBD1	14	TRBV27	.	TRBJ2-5	TGTGCCAGCAGTTTATTTGGGACAGAAGAGACCCAGTACTTC	CASSLFGTEETQYF
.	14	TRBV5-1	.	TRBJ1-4	TGCGCCAGCAGCTTGGCTCATGCCAATGAAAAACTGTTTTTT	CASSLAHANEKLFF
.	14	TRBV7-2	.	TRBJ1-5	TGTGCCAGCAGTTTCCCCGGGAACAATCAGCCCCAGCATTTT	CASSFPGNNQPQHF